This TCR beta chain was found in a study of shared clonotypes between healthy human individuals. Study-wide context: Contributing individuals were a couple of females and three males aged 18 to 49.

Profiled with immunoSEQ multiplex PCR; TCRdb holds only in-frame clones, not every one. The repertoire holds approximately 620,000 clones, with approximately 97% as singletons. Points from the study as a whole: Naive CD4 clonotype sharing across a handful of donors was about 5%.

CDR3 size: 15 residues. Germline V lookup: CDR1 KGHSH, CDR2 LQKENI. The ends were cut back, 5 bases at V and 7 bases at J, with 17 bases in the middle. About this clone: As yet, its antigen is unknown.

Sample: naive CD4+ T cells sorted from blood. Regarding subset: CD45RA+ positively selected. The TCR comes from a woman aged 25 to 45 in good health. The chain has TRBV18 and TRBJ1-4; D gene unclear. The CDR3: CASSAMDPEGEKLFF. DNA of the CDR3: TGTGCCAGCTCAGCTATGGACCCGGAGGGTGAAAAACTGTTTTTT. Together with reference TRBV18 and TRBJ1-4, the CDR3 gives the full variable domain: NAGVMQNPRHLVRRRGQEARLRCSPMKGHSHVYWYRQLPEEGLKFMVYLQKENIIDESGMPKERFSAEFPKEGPSILRIQQVVRGDSAAYFCASSAMDPEGEKLFFGSGTQLSVL.